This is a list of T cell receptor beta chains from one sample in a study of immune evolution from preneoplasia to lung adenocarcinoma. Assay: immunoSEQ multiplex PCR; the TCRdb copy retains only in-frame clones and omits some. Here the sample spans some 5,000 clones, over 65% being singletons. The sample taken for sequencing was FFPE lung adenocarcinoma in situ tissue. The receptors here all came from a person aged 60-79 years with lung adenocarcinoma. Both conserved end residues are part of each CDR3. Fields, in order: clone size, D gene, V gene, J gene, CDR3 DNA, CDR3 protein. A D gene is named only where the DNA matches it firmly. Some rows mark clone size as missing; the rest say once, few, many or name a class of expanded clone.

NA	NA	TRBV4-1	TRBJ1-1	TGCGCCAGCAGCGATCAGGTAAGAGATGAAGCTTTCTTT	CASSDQVRDEAFF
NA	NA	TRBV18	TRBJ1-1	TGTGCCAGCTCACCCAGACAGCTCACTATGAACACTGAAGCTTTCTTT	CASSPRQLTMNTEAFF
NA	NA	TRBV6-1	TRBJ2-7	TGTGCCAGCACAGGGATTTCCTACGAGCAGTACTTC	CASTGISYEQYF
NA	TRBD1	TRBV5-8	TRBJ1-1	TGTGCCAGCAGCTATATGACCGGGACAGGGAACACTGAAGCTTTCTTT	CASSYMTGTGNTEAFF
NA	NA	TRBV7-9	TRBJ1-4	TGTGCCAGCAGCGACCGAAGGGGGGCGGCTAATGAAAAACTGTTTTTT	CASSDRRGAANEKLFF
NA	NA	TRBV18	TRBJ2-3	TGTGCCAGCTCGCTTATGGAGGGAGATACGCAGTATTTT	CASSLMEGDTQYF
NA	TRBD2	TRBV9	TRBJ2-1	TGTGCCAGCAGCGTAAGGGCTAGCGGGGGACACAATGAGCAGTTCTTC	CASSVRASGGHNEQFF
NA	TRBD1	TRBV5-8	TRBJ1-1	TGTGCCAGCAGCTTGACCACAGGGGGGGGGAACACTGAAGCTTTCTTT	CASSLTTGGGNTEAFF
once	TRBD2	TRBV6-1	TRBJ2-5	TGTGCCAGCAGTGAAGCCCACTTTAGCGGGGAAGAGACCCAGTACTTC	CASSEAHFSGEETQYF
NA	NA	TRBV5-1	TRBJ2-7	TGCGCCAGCAGCTTGGAAACCGGGGAGCAGTACTTC	CASSLETGEQYF
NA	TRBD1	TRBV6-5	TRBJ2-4	TGTGCCAGCAGTTACTCCGGGACAGGGCCAAAAAACATTCAGTACTTC	CASSYSGTGPKNIQYF
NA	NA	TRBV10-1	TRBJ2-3	TGCGCCAGCAGCCCGCGGACGACAGATACGCAGTATTTT	CASSPRTTDTQYF
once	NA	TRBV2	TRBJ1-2	TGTGCCAGCAGTGTGTCAGTTATCTATGGCTACACCTTC	CASSVSVIYGYTF